This TCR beta chain was found in a study of T cells in localized non-small cell lung cancer. Trimming pared 2 bases from V and 1 base from J, leaving 9 bases between. CDR1 is MGHRA, CDR2 YSYEKL, per germline. CDR3 length: 14 residues. General study results and limits: Because sequencing included only one region (of the tumor), heterogeneity remains possible.

A remark on this clone: Its antigen is currently unknown.

The method was immunoSEQ multiplex PCR; TCRdb's version includes in-frame clones alone and lacks a portion of them. This table has 130,000 or so clones, more than 70% appearing once. The chain recombines TRBV4-1 with TRBJ2-7, with a tentative D call TRBD2 (5 bases). This specimen was peripheral blood, taken before any cancer treatment. The clonotype was recovered from a female donor older than 55 with stage I lung adenocarcinoma. The CDR3 DNA reads TGCGCCAGCAGCCAACCCGGCGGGTCCTACGAGCAGTACTTC. It is translated as CASSQPGGSYEQYF.